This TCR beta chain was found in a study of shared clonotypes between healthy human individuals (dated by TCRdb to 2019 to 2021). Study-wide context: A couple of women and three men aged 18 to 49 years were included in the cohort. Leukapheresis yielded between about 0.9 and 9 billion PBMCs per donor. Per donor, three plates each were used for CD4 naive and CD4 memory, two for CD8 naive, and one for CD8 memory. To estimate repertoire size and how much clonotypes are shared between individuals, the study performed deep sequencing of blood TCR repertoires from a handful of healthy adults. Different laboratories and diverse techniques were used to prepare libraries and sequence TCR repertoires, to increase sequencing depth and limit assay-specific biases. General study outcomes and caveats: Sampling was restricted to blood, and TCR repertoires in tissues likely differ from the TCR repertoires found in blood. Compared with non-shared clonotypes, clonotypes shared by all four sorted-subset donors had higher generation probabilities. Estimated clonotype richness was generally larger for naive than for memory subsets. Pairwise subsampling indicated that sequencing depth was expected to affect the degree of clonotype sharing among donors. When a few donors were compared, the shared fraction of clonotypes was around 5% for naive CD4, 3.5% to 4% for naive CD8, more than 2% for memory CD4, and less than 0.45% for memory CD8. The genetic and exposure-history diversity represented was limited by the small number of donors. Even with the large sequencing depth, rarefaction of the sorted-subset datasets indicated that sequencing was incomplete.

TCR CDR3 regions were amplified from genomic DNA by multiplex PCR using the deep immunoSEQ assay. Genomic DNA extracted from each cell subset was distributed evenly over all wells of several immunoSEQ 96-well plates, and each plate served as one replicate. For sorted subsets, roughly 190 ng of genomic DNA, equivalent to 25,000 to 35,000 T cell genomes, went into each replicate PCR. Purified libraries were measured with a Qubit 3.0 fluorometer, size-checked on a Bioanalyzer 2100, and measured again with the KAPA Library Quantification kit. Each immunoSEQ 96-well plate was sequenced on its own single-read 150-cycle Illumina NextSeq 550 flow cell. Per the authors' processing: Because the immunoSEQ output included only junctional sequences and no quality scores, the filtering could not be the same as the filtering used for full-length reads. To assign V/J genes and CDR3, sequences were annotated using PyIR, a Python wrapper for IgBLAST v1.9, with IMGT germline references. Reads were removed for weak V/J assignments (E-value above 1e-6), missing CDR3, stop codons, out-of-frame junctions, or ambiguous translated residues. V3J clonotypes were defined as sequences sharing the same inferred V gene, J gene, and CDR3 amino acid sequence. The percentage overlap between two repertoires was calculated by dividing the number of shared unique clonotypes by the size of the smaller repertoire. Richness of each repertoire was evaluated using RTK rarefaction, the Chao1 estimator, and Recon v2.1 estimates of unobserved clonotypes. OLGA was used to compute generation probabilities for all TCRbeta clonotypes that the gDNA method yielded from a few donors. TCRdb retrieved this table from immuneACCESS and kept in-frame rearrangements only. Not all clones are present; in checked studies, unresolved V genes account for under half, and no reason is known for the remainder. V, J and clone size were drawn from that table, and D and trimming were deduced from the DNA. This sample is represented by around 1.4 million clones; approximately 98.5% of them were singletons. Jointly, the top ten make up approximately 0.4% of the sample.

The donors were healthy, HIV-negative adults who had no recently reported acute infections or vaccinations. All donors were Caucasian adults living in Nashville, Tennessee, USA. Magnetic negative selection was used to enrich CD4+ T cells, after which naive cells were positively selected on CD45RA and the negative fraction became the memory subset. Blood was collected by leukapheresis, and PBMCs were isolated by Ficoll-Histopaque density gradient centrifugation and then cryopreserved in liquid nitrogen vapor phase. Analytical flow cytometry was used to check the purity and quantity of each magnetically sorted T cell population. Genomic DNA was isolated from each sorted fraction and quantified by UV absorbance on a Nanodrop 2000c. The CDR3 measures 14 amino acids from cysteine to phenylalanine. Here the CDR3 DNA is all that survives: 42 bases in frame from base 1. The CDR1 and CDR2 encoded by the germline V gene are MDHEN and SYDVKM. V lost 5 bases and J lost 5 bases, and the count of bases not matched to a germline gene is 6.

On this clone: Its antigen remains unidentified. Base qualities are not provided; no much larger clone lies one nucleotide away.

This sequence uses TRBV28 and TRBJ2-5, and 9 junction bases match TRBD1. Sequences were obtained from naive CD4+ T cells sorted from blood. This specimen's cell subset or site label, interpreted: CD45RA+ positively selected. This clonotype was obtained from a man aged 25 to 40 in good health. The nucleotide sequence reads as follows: TGTGCCAGCAGTCTCCGGACAGGGGACGAGACCCAGTACTTC. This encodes CASSLRTGDETQYF.